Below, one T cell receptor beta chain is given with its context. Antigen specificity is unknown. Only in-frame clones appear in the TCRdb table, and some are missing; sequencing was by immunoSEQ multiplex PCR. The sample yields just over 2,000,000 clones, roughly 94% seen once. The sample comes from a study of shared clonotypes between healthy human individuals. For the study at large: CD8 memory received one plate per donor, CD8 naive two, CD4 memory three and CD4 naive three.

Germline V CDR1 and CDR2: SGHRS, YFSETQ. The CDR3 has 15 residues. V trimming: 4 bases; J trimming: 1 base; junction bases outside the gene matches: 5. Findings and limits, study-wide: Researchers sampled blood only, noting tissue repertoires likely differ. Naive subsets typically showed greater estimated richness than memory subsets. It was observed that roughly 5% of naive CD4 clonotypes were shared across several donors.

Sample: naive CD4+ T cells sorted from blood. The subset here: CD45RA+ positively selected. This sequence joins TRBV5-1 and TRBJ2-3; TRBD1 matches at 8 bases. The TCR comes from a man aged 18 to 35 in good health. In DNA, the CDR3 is TGCGCCAGCAGCATACAGGGGGGAGGCACAGATACGCAGTATTTT. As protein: CASSIQGGGTDTQYF.